The 31 T cell receptor beta chains below were found in one sample sequenced in a study of T cells in Graves' hyperthyroidism and ophthalmopathy. Amplified regions were TCR beta CDR3 sequences from RNA transcripts. HTBI primers were used for first-round RT-PCR of the TCR CDR3. TCRdb independently ran MiXCR on the multiplex PCR reads; one entry per CDR3 protein. The sample holds about 53,000 distinct CDR3 sequences; less than 50% are singletons and the top ten take around 12%. The sample consisted of blood. The receptor set was obtained from a woman younger than 45 with Graves' ophthalmopathy.

As to this clonotype: One base away lies a much larger clone, so this may be a sequencing read error. The chain combines TRBV3-1 with TRBJ2-7, with D possibly TRBD2 on 5 matching bases. V was clipped by 4 bases and J by 7 bases, with 17 bases between them. This CDR3 is 14 amino acids long. Per germline, CDR1 LGHDT and CDR2 YNNKEL (reference sequence). CDR3 DNA sequence: TGTGCCAGCAGCCTACAAGGATCTTCGGGAGAGCAGTACTTC. Encoded protein: CASSLQGSSGEQYF.

On this clonotype: The missing conserved phenylalanine or tryptophan at the end of this CDR3 makes a read error likely. The chain couples TRBV9 to TRBJ1-1; D is unclear. CDR3 length: 13 amino acids. Trimming stripped 1 base from V and 3 bases from J, with 7 bases between. From germline, CDR1 is SGDLS and CDR2 YYNGEE. DNA for the CDR3: TGTGCCAGCAGCGTAACGGCCCACACTGAAGCTTTCTTG. This sequence encodes CASSVTAHTEAFL.

The chain joins TRBV15 to TRBJ2-7; 10 bases agree with TRBD1. The CDR3 is 14 residues long. The germline V gene encodes CDR1 LNHNV and CDR2 YYDKDF (reference sequence). CDR3 DNA: TGTCCCCCTCGGGGAGGGACAGGGGCGAGGGAGCAGTACTTC. Translated, it gives CPPRGGTGAREQYF. Filled out from reference TRBV15 and TRBJ2-7, the complete variable domain reads DAMVIQNPRYQVTQFGKPVTLSCSQTLNHNVMYWYQQKSSQAPKLLFHYYDKDFNNEADTPDNFQSRRPNTSFCFLDIRSPGLGDTAMYLCPPRGGTGAREQYFGPGTRLTVT.

The chain links TRBV7-3 to TRBJ1-1; D not certain. The CDR3 extends over 18 amino acids. V was cut by 1 base and J by 14 bases, with 32 bases left in between. CDR1 and CDR2 from the germline V gene are SGHTA and FQGTGA. The CDR3 is CASSLRVAGELDYKEQFF. In DNA, the CDR3 is TGTGCCAGCAGCTTAAGGGTTGCGGGAGAATTGGACTACAAGGAGCAGTTCTTT.

Many counts were recorded for this clonotype. This chain connects TRBV27 to TRBJ1-2; TRBD1 might be the D (5 bases). Germline CDR1 and CDR2: MNHEY and SMNVEV (reference sequence). The V end was cut by 2 bases, the J end by 6 bases, with 13 bases between. The CDR3 sequence is 14 residues long. CDR3: CASSLLAGSDGYTF. The CDR3 region has the DNA TGTGCCAGCAGTTTACTTGCAGGGTCGGATGGCTACACCTTC.

In this sample, this clonotype turned up many times. J is TRBJ1-3 and V is TRBV12-3 or TRBV12-4; no reliable D call. V gave up 10 bases and J gave up 0 bases, with 13 bases separating them. The CDR3 sequence is 14 residues long. CDR3 DNA sequence: TGTGCCAACGCCGGAAGTCACTCTGGAAACACCATATATTTT. Amino acids: CANAGSHSGNTIYF.

This clonotype was seen ten or more times. The chain combines TRBV11-2 with TRBJ1-2, with 9 positions matching TRBD1. J lost 7 bases, V lost 1 base, and 7 bases had no gene match. This CDR3 has 15 residues. The V gene's germline CDR1 is SGHAT and CDR2 FQNNGV. The CDR3 sequence: CASSLAPDRGIGYTF. The CDR3 coding sequence is TGTGCCAGCAGCTTAGCCCCCGACAGGGGGATTGGCTACACCTTC. The full variable domain, completed using reference TRBV11-2 and TRBJ1-2, is EAGVAQSPRYKIIEKRQSVAFWCNPISGHATLYWYQQILGQGPKLLIQFQNNGVVDDSQLPKDRFSAERLKGVDSTLKIQPAKLEDSAVYLCASSLAPDRGIGYTFGSGTRLTVV.

The chain links TRBV10-3 to TRBJ2-1, with D perhaps TRBD2 (5 bases). V was pared by 2 bases and J by 4 bases, with 12 bases between. Germline V lookup: CDR1 ENHRY, CDR2 SYGVKD. The CDR3 spans 15 residues. This CDR3 is CAISEDLGLYNEQFF. The CDR3 DNA is TGTGCCATCAGTGAGGACTTAGGACTGTACAATGAGCAGTTCTTC.

In this sample, this clonotype turned up once. The chain links TRBV7-3 to TRBJ2-1, with 9 bases lining up with TRBD2. The CDR3 is made up of 14 amino acids. Germline CDR1 and CDR2: SGHTA and FQGTGA. CDR3 sequence: CAGAPGLAEGEQFF. CDR3 DNA sequence: TGTGCTGGCGCTCCGGGACTAGCTGAGGGTGAGCAGTTCTTC.

As concerns this clonotype: The junction departs from germline at one end; a sequencing error may be responsible. The chain carries TRBV6-1 and TRBJ2-3, with 8 positions matching TRBD1. Germline V gives CDR1 MNHNS, CDR2 SASEGT. The length of the CDR3 is 13 residues. The chain's CDR3 is CAISGGQEPTQYF. In DNA form, the CDR3 reads TGTGCCATCAGTGGGGGACAGGAACCTACGCAGTATTTT.

The chain joins TRBV15 to TRBJ1-2; weak D call: TRBD1 (5 bases). Per germline, CDR1 LNHNV and CDR2 YYDKDF (reference sequence). V lost 2 bases and J lost 8, with 9 bases in between. The CDR3 contains 12 residues. The CDR3 loop is CATSRLGDGYTF. As DNA, the CDR3 is TGTGCCACCAGCAGATTAGGGGACGGCTACACCTTC.

V and J are TRBV10-3 and TRBJ1-2; possibly TRBD1 for D (5 bases). V was clipped by 2 bases and J by 8 bases, with 21 bases between them. The CDR3 runs 16 residues. Germline CDR1 reads ENHRY; CDR2 reads SYGVKD. CDR3 coding DNA: TGTGCCATCAGTGAGATGGGCAGGGAGTCGAGTGGGGGCTACACCTTC. This sequence encodes CAISEMGRESSGGYTF.

There are many counts of this clonotype. The rearrangement links TRBV2 to TRBJ1-5; D perhaps matches TRBD1 (5 bases). Trimming pared 7 bases from V and 3 bases from J, leaving 16 bases between. Germline assignment: CDR1 SNHLY and CDR2 FYNNEI. This CDR3 comprises 15 residues. In DNA form, the CDR3 reads TGTGCCAGCAAAAGAAAGACAGAAGACAATCAGCCCCAGCATTTT. Translating it yields CASKRKTEDNQPQHF.

The J gene is TRBJ2-7, the V gene TRBV6-4, with 11 bases matching TRBD2. The CDR3 covers 13 residues. Germline trimming cut 9 bases from V and 4 bases from J; bases unmatched to any gene: 5. Germline-derived CDR1 and CDR2 are MRHNA and SNTAGT. CDR3 sequence (DNA): TGTGCCAGATCGGGACTAGCGGTGTACGAGCAGTACTTC. Translation: CARSGLAVYEQYF.

With regard to this clonotype: The final CDR3 position lacks the conserved phenylalanine or tryptophan, pointing to a likely read error. J is TRBJ1-1 and V is TRBV20-1; D is undetermined. Germline lookup yields CDR1 DFQATT and CDR2 SNEGSKA (reference sequence). This CDR3 has 14 amino acids. V lost 0 bases, J lost 3 bases, and 11 bases lay in between. CDR3 sequence: CSARDPGRYTEAFS. DNA for the CDR3: TGCAGTGCTAGAGATCCGGGGAGATACACTGAAGCTTTCTCT.

This clonotype was picked up many times. The chain combines TRBV6-1 with TRBJ1-5; D is uncertain. CDR1 and CDR2 from the germline V gene are MNHNS and SASEGT. The V and J ends lost 7 bases and 6 bases respectively, with 13 bases between them. CDR3 length: 13 residues. The CDR3 nucleotides are TGTGCCAGCACCCACACACTGTCTCAGCCCCAGCATTTT. Amino acids: CASTHTLSQPQHF.

This clonotype was detected once. The chain joins TRBV7-2 to TRBJ1-6, with D uncertain. This CDR3 comprises 15 residues. Germline V gene lookup returns CDR1 SGHTA and CDR2 FQGNSA. Trimming shortened V by 1 base and J by 11 bases, and 15 bases separated the two germline ends. CDR3 nucleotide sequence: TGTGCCAGCAGCTTAGGGTCGGGAGGTGGGACACCCCTCCACTTT. It is translated as CASSLGSGGGTPLHF.

In this sample, this clonotype is medium-sized (0.01 to 0.1%). This rearrangement joins TRBV9 to TRBJ2-5; D possibly uses TRBD1 or TRBD2 (5 bases each). Germline V gene data show CDR1 as SGDLS and CDR2 as YYNGEE. The V gene lost 4 bases and the J gene lost 0 bases, with 10 bases spanning the gap. The CDR3 extends over 14 amino acids. This CDR3 reads CASSSGTDQETQYF. CDR3 nucleotides: TGTGCCAGCAGCTCAGGGACGGACCAAGAGACCCAGTACTTC.

At least ten counts were recorded for this clonotype. V and J are TRBV12-3 or TRBV12-4 and TRBJ1-5; 10 positions agree with TRBD1. The CDR3 length is 16 residues. V lost 5 bases, J lost 1 base, and 5 bases stayed unmatched. This CDR3 is CASSGTGQGSNQPQHF. CDR3 bases: TGTGCCAGCAGTGGCACGGGACAGGGGAGCAATCAGCCCCAGCATTTT.

Turning to this clonotype: The CDR3 does not close with the conserved phenylalanine or tryptophan, likely indicating a read error. The chain is built from TRBV14 and TRBJ2-2, with D possibly called TRBD1 or TRBD2 (5 bases each). Germline V gene data show CDR1 as SGHDN and CDR2 as FVKESK. The CDR3 consists of 15 residues. The CDR3 reads CAGSHTGRHTGELFS. In nucleotides, the CDR3 is TGTGCCGGCAGCCACACGGGACGGCACACCGGGGAGCTGTTTTCT.

This clonotype was counted many times. V and J are TRBV19 and TRBJ1-3, with TRBD1 matching 9 bases. Unmatched junction bases numbered 16, after V lost 4 bases and J lost 0 bases. CDR3 length: 20 amino acids. CDR1 LNHDA and CDR2 SQIVND come from the germline V gene (reference sequence). The CDR3 DNA reads TGTGCCAGTAGTACAAAAAACCCCGGGACAGGGACCGGCTCTGGAAACACCATATATTTT. This encodes CASSTKNPGTGTGSGNTIYF.

This rearrangement joins TRBV29-1 to TRBJ2-5; D perhaps matches TRBD1 (7 bases). The CDR3 totals 16 residues. Trimming pared 2 bases from V and 1 base from J, leaving 17 bases between. Germline V gene lookup returns CDR1 SQVTM and CDR2 ANQGSEA. This CDR3 is CSVESLAGGIQETQYF. In DNA, the CDR3 is TGCAGCGTTGAATCTCTTGCAGGGGGGATCCAAGAGACCCAGTACTTC.

This clonotype was seen ten or more times. The chain joins TRBV6-5 to TRBJ1-5; the D is unclear. V lost 0 bases and J 8 bases, leaving 8 bases between the germline ends. The CDR3 totals 13 residues. The germline gives CDR1 MNHEY, CDR2 SVGAGI. Here the CDR3 reads CASSYSYREPQHF. Here the CDR3 DNA reads TGTGCCAGCAGTTACTCTTATAGAGAGCCCCAGCATTTT.

The V and J genes are TRBV7-7 and TRBJ2-1, with 10 bases lining up with TRBD2. Germline loops: CDR1 SSHAT, CDR2 FNYEAQ (reference sequence). This CDR3 has 13 amino acids. The CDR3 here is CASGRPSYNEQFF. The CDR3 bases are TGTGCTAGCGGGAGGCCCTCCTACAATGAGCAGTTCTTC.

V is TRBV20-1 and J is TRBJ2-6; D possibly corresponds to TRBD1 (6 bases). The germline V and J ends were trimmed by 5 bases and 12 bases, with 20 bases remaining between them. The CDR3 is 14 residues long. Germline CDR1 is DFQATT and CDR2 is SNEGSKA (reference sequence). The CDR3 protein is CSAFEGTRPVVLTF. The CDR3 DNA is TGCAGTGCTTTTGAGGGGACACGACCGGTCGTCCTGACTTTC.

This clonotype has ten or more counts. The chain joins TRBV2 to TRBJ1-5; TRBD1 matches 8 bases. The CDR3 is made up of 14 amino acids. The V gene's germline CDR1 is SNHLY and CDR2 FYNNEI. V lost 6 bases and J lost 7; bases outside the gene matches: 8. In DNA form, the CDR3 reads TGTGCCAGCAGACGACAGGGGTTGGGACAGCCCCAGCATTTT. This gives the protein CASRRQGLGQPQHF.

The chain combines TRBV7-3 with TRBJ2-1; TRBD2 matches 8 bases. The germline CDR1 and CDR2 sequences are SGHTA and FQGTGA. J was trimmed by 8 bases and V by 3 bases; bases with no gene match: 6. The CDR3 is 14 amino acids. CDR3 DNA sequence: TGTGCCAGCAGCTTCGGGGGGGGCGAAGATGAGCAGTTCTTC. This gives the protein CASSFGGGEDEQFF.

The V gene is TRBV7-6, the J gene TRBJ2-1; TRBD2 is a possible D gene (6 bases). Germline V gives CDR1 SGHVS, CDR2 FNYEAQ. CDR3 length equals 17 residues. The germline V and J ends were trimmed by 2 bases and 1 base, with 15 bases remaining between them. CDR3 residues: CASSLLVAENSYNEQFF. The CDR3 region has the DNA TGTGCCAGCAGCTTATTGGTAGCGGAAAATTCCTACAATGAGCAGTTCTTC.

This rearrangement joins TRBV2 to TRBJ1-6, with 10 bases fitting TRBD1. Germline V gene sequence: CDR1 SNHLY, CDR2 FYNNEI. The trim removed 8 bases at V and 7 bases at J, leaving 11 bases unmatched. The CDR3 is 16 amino acids. CDR3 sequence: CASPSTGQGTNSPLHF. CDR3 bases: TGTGCCAGCCCAAGTACGGGACAGGGGACAAATTCACCCCTCCACTTT.

V gene TRBV9 combines with J gene TRBJ2-7, with D possibly being TRBD1 or TRBD2 (7 bases each). The length of the CDR3 is 17 residues. Germline lookup yields CDR1 SGDLS and CDR2 YYNGEE. Trimming removed 4 bases at V and 9 bases at J, with 29 bases between. The CDR3 region is CASSPKSGKGGTETQYF. The CDR3 DNA follows: TGTGCCAGCAGCCCTAAGAGCGGGAAAGGGGGCACAGAGACGCAGTACTTC. The full variable domain, with the rest looked up from reference TRBV9 and TRBJ2-7, is DSGVTQTPKHLITATGQRVTLRCSPRSGDLSVYWYQQSLDQGLQFLIQYYNGEERAKGNILERFSAQQFPDLHSELNLSSLELGDSALYFCASSPKSGKGGTETQYFGPGTRLTVT.

This chain joins TRBV29-1 and TRBJ1-1; D perhaps matches TRBD1 (6 bases). The germline V gene encodes CDR1 SQVTM and CDR2 ANQGSEA. The CDR3 covers 12 residues. Trimming pared 8 bases from V and 2 bases from J, leaving 12 bases between. The CDR3 loop reads CSLGGPNTEAFF. DNA of the CDR3: TGCAGCTTAGGGGGGCCCAACACTGAAGCTTTCTTT.